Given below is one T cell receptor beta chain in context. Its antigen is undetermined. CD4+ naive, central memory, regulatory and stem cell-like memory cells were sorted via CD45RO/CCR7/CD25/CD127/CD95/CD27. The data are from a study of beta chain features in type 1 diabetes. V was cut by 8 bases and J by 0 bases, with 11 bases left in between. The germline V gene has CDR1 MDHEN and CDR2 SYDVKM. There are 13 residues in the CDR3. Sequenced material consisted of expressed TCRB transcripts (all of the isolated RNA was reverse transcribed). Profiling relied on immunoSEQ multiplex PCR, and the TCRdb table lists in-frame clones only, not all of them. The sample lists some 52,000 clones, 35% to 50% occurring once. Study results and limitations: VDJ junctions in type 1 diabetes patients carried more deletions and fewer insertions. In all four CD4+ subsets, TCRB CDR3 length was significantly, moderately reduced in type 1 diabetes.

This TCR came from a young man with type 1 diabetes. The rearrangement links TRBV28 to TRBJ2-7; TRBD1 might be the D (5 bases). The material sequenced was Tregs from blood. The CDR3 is CASVDSTSYEQYF. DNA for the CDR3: TGTGCCAGCGTAGACAGCACCTCCTACGAGCAGTACTTC.